Listed here are 25 T cell receptor beta chains from one sample, sequenced in a study of CD8 T cells in Susac syndrome. RNA, at about 0.45 to 1 ug, was reverse transcribed with random hexamers. TCRdb reanalysed the immunoSEQ multiplex PCR reads using MiXCR and keeps one entry per CDR3 protein. The table has some 180,000 distinct CDR3 sequences, just under 95% seen once. The sequenced sample consisted of CD4+ T cells from PBMCs. The receptors shown here come from a human donor with Susac syndrome.

The chain employs TRBV30 and TRBJ1-5; perhaps TRBD1 as D (5 bases). CDR3 size: 13 residues. CDR1 is GTSNPN and CDR2 is SVGIG in the germline V gene (reference sequence). V lost 1 base, J lost 6 bases, and 10 bases lay in between. Here the CDR3 DNA reads TGTGCCTGGAGTGACAGGTCTTTTCAGCCCCAGCATTTT. Amino acid sequence: CAWSDRSFQPQHF.

V is TRBV3-1 and J is TRBJ2-7; perhaps D is TRBD1 or TRBD2 (5 bases each). CDR3 length equals 14 residues. The germline gives CDR1 LGHDT, CDR2 YNNKEL (reference sequence). The germline V and J ends were trimmed by 0 bases and 6 bases, with 12 bases remaining between them. The CDR3 DNA reads as TGTGCCAGCAGCCAAGATCGGGGCGGCCGCGAGCAGTACTTC. Protein sequence: CASSQDRGGREQYF.

The CDR3 is CASRKLVQDTQYF. For the CDR3, the DNA is TGTGCCAGCCGCAAGCTAGTACAAGATACGCAGTATTTT. V usage is TRBV6-1 and J usage is TRBJ2-3; D is unresolved. This CDR3 comprises 13 residues. Between the trimmed V and J ends, which lost 8 bases and 5 bases, there was a span of 14 bases. CDR1 and CDR2 (germline): MNHNS, SASEGT.

This rearrangement joins TRBV28 to TRBJ2-7; D is unresolved. There are 12 residues in the CDR3. Trimming shortened V by 4 bases and J by 6 bases, and 10 bases separated the two germline ends. Germline-derived CDR1 and CDR2 are MDHEN and SYDVKM. Here the CDR3 reads CASSSDGREQYF. Written as DNA, the CDR3 is TGTGCCAGCAGTTCGGACGGACGCGAGCAGTACTTC.

The gene calls are TRBV20-1 and TRBJ2-5; D gene unclear. CDR1 and CDR2 from the germline V gene are DFQATT and SNEGSKA (reference sequence). The CDR3 is 12 residues long. Deletions cut 4 bases from V and 1 base from J, with 7 bases between. The CDR3 region has the DNA TGCAGTGCTATCTTCTCCCAAGAGACCCAGTACTTC. Its protein is CSAIFSQETQYF.

The chain links TRBV12-3 or TRBV12-4 to TRBJ1-1; no definite D call. CDR3 size: 14 residues. V lost 3 bases and J lost 0, with 8 bases in between. The CDR3 DNA reads as TGTGCCAGCAGTTTCCGGACTCTGAACACTGAAGCTTTCTTT. Translated, it gives CASSFRTLNTEAFF.

The chain carries TRBV5-5 and TRBJ2-5; 14 nucleotides align to TRBD2. The CDR3 length is 19 residues. Germline trimming cut 3 bases from V and 1 base from J; bases unmatched to any gene: 11. CDR1 SGHKS and CDR2 YYEKEE come from the germline V gene (reference sequence). The CDR3 spells CASSSTIPGLAGAQETQYF. The CDR3 DNA reads as TGTGCCAGCAGCTCCACTATCCCGGGACTAGCGGGGGCCCAAGAGACCCAGTACTTC.

The chain combines TRBV30 with TRBJ1-2, with 7 nucleotides matching TRBD1. After removal of 0 bases from V and 0 bases from J, the junction contained 7 bases not matched to a gene. The CDR3 runs 16 residues. The germline V gene has CDR1 GTSNPN and CDR2 SVGIG (reference sequence). The CDR3 protein is CAWSVKRDSPNYGYTF. The CDR3 region has the DNA TGTGCCTGGAGTGTTAAAAGGGACAGCCCTAACTATGGCTACACCTTC.

The chain employs TRBV20-1 and TRBJ1-5; 7 nucleotides match TRBD1. CDR3 size: 16 residues. V lost 3 bases to trimming and J lost 9 bases; unmatched junction nucleotides: 17. Per the germline V gene, CDR1 is DFQATT and CDR2 is SNEGSKA (reference sequence). CDR3 region: CSARTWDRGDAGPQHF. The CDR3 DNA reads as TGCAGTGCTAGGACATGGGACAGAGGGGATGCTGGGCCCCAGCATTTT.

The rearrangement uses TRBV29-1 and TRBJ1-1, with a possible D match to TRBD1 (5 bases). The ends were cut back, 4 bases at V and 5 bases at J, with 14 bases in the middle. Germline CDR1 reads SQVTM; CDR2 reads ANQGSEA. This CDR3 comprises 13 residues. CDR3 protein: CSVVVGTQTEAFF. The CDR3 DNA sequence: TGCAGCGTTGTGGTGGGGACCCAGACTGAAGCTTTCTTT.

In its sample, this clonotype was seen once. This chain links TRBV20-1 with TRBJ1-1; D unclear. Trimming left V 6 bases short and J 0 bases short, with 17 bases between. From germline, CDR1 is DFQATT and CDR2 SNEGSKA (reference sequence). This CDR3 has 15 amino acids. The CDR3 DNA is TGCAGTGCCAAGGTAGGGCCCCACATGAACACTGAAGCTTTCTTT. Translated, it gives CSAKVGPHMNTEAFF.

The chain employs TRBV19 and TRBJ1-1; D ambiguous. This CDR3 is built from 14 residues. The V end was cut by 5 bases, the J end by 4 bases, with 14 bases between. Germline V gene lookup returns CDR1 LNHDA and CDR2 SQIVND (reference sequence). CDR3 sequence: CASSWYGVGTEAFF. CDR3 sequence (DNA): TGTGCCAGTAGTTGGTACGGTGTCGGCACTGAAGCTTTCTTT.

This chain uses TRBV27 with TRBJ2-7; maybe TRBD2 (6 bases). Germline V CDR1 and CDR2: MNHEY, SMNVEV (reference sequence). V dropped 3 bases and J dropped 5 bases, with 14 bases sitting between them. The CDR3 contains 14 residues. The CDR3 bases are TGTGCCAGCAGTTTGGAGGGGAGGCCCCACGAGCAGTACTTC. It encodes CASSLEGRPHEQYF.

This chain uses TRBV12-3 or TRBV12-4 with TRBJ1-5; 7 bases line up with TRBD1. The CDR3 runs to 14 residues. V was pared by 6 bases and J by 3 bases, with 5 bases of the junction left unmatched. CDR3 sequence reads: CASRTGSINQPQHF. Written as DNA, the CDR3 is TGTGCCAGCAGGACAGGGAGTATCAATCAGCCCCAGCATTTT.

The V gene is TRBV27, the J gene TRBJ2-3; D is unresolved. The CDR3 is 19 amino acids. Germline V gives CDR1 MNHEY, CDR2 SMNVEV (reference sequence). The ends were cut back, 3 bases at V and 0 bases at J, with 22 bases in the middle. CDR3 nucleotides: TGTGCCAGCAGTTTGGGTTGGACGGACCTCAGACCTAGCACAGATACGCAGTATTTT. It codes for CASSLGWTDLRPSTDTQYF.

The rearrangement links TRBV11-2 to TRBJ2-5; possibly TRBD2 for D (6 bases). Germline loops: CDR1 SGHAT, CDR2 FQNNGV. V lost 5 bases and J lost 4, with 23 bases in between. This CDR3 region has 17 residues. In DNA form, the CDR3 reads TGTGCCAGCAGCCTGAGGATCCCGCGGGGAATGGGAGAGACCCAGTACTTC. Its protein product is CASSLRIPRGMGETQYF.

The rearrangement links TRBV4-3 to TRBJ2-1; tentatively, D is TRBD2 (5 bases). This CDR3 is built from 14 residues. Between the trimmed V and J ends, which lost 0 bases and 8 bases, there was a span of 11 bases. Germline V gives CDR1 LGHNA, CDR2 YSLEER. The CDR3 here is CASSQEGLADEQFF. CDR3 nucleotides: TGCGCCAGCAGCCAAGAGGGCCTAGCCGATGAGCAGTTCTTC.

The chain joins TRBV20-1 to TRBJ2-3; D gene uncertain. This CDR3 comprises 15 residues. V was clipped by 0 bases and J by 0 bases, with 10 bases between them. Germline loops: CDR1 DFQATT, CDR2 SNEGSKA (reference sequence). CDR3 sequence reads: CSARDGRSSTDTQYF. CDR3 DNA: TGCAGTGCTAGAGATGGCCGCTCTAGCACAGATACGCAGTATTTT.

The V and J genes are TRBV15 and TRBJ2-1; D tentatively fits TRBD1 or TRBD2 (5 bases each). In germline, CDR1 is LNHNV, CDR2 YYDKDF (reference sequence). The V end was cut by 0 bases, the J end by 9 bases, with 18 bases between. The CDR3 is 16 residues long. The CDR3 loop reads CATSRDGPRAGGEQFF. The CDR3 region has the DNA TGTGCCACCAGCAGAGATGGGCCTCGGGCTGGGGGTGAGCAGTTCTTC.

This clonotype was detected only a few times. This rearrangement joins TRBV5-4 to TRBJ1-2, with D unclear. Germline lookup yields CDR1 SGHNT and CDR2 YYREEE (reference sequence). V lost 0 bases and J 8 bases, leaving 8 bases between the germline ends. The length of the CDR3 is 12 residues. CDR3 nucleotides: TGTGCCAGCAGCTTGGGGACGGGAGGCTACACCTTC. It specifies CASSLGTGGYTF.

This clonotype was detected only once. The J gene is TRBJ1-5, the V gene TRBV19; 9 bases map to TRBD1. After removal of 5 bases from V and 3 bases from J, the junction contained 5 bases not matched to a gene. CDR3 length: 15 residues. The germline gives CDR1 LNHDA, CDR2 SQIVND (reference sequence). The CDR3 here is CASSSTGGFNQPQHF. DNA of the CDR3: TGTGCCAGTAGTTCGACAGGGGGTTTCAATCAGCCCCAGCATTTT.

This chain connects TRBV21-1 to TRBJ2-5; the D call TRBD2 from the table was never checked on the DNA. TRBV21-1 is tagged as a pseudogene. CDR3 length equals 12 residues. CDR3 in amino acids: CASWGLEETQYF. Here the CDR3 DNA reads TGTGCCAGCTGGGGACTGGAAGAGACCCAGTACTTC.

This clonotype was found a few times. V is TRBV30 and J is TRBJ1-1; D uncertain. The CDR3 loop spans 13 amino acids. The V gene lost 2 bases and the J gene lost 4 bases, with 11 bases spanning the gap. The germline V gene has CDR1 GTSNPN and CDR2 SVGIG (reference sequence). CDR3 protein: CAWSKNIGTEAFF. In nucleotides, the CDR3 is TGTGCCTGGAGTAAAAACATAGGCACTGAAGCTTTCTTT.

This sequence joins TRBV12-3 or TRBV12-4 and TRBJ1-5, with a weak D call TRBD1 (6 bases). This CDR3 is 13 amino acids long. Trimming removed 5 bases at V and 11 bases at J, with 16 bases between. CDR3 loop: CASSTRQVASQHF. CDR3 in DNA: TGTGCCAGCAGTACAAGACAGGTCGCGTCCCAGCATTTT.

The rearrangement joins TRBV20-1 to TRBJ1-2, with D hard to call. V dropped 0 bases and J dropped 8 bases, with 13 bases sitting between them. Germline CDR1 DFQATT, CDR2 SNEGSKA (reference sequence). The CDR3 has 13 amino acids. The CDR3 nucleotides read TGCAGTGCTAGAGAAGACCTGTATGAAGGCTACACCTTC. Its translation: CSAREDLYEGYTF.